This entry describes one TCR beta chain. Its target is unknown. The data belong to a study of cytomegalovirus exposure and HLA in healthy donors. Overall study results and limits: A later analysis appeared to link common viral pathogens to several of the most significant clusters. Most TCR sequences were uncommon, yet certain public TCRs appeared in many donors. By HLA locus, TCR association rates varied in a later analysis, with DRB1 showing the most and HLA-C the fewest. An observed cluster of highly shared sequence variants was recorded as a likely sequencing artifact.

Germline CDR1 reads SNHLY; CDR2 reads FYNNEI. V lost 3 bases and J 7 bases, leaving 10 bases between the germline ends. The CDR3 length is 12 residues. Vbeta (60) and Jbeta (13) primers were used in the PCR. TCRdb's table, derived via immunoSEQ multiplex PCR, lists solely in-frame clones and lacks some. The sample records more than 75,000 clones, roughly 83% being singletons. Input material: PBMCs. The rearrangement links TRBV2 to TRBJ2-7; D is unclear. This receptor was taken from a middle-aged woman in good health and CMV-seropositive. Written as DNA, the CDR3 is TGTGCCAGCAGTGAGGTGGGCCGGGAGCAGTACTTC. It codes for CASSEVGREQYF.